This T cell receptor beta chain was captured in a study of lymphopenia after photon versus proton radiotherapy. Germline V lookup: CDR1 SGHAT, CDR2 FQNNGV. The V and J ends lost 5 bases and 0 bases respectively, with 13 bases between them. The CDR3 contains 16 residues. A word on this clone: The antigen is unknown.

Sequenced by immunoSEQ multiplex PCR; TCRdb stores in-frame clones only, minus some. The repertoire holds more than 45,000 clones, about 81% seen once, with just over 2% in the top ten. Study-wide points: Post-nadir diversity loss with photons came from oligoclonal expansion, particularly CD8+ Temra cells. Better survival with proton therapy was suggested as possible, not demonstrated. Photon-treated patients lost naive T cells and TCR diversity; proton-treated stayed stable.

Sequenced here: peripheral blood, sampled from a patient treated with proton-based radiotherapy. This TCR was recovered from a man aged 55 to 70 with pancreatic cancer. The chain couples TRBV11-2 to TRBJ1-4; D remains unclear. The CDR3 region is CASSPRPGTTNEKLFF. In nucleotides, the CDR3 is TGTGCCAGCAGCCCGCGGCCCGGGACAACTAATGAAAAACTGTTTTTT.